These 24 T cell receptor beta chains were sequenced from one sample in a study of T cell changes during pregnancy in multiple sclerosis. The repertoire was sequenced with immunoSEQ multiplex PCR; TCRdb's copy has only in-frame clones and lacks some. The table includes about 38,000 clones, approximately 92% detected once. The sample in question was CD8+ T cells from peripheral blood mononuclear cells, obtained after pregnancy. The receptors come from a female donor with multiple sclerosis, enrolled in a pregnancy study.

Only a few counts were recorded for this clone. CDR3 in amino acids: CAWSELGLLNTEAFF. The DNA of the CDR3 is TGTGCCTGGAGTGAGTTAGGACTCCTGAACACTGAAGCTTTCTTT. This chain connects TRBV30 to TRBJ1-1; D remains ambiguous. Germline values: CDR1 GTSNPN, CDR2 SVGIG (reference sequence). Between the trimmed V and J ends, which lost 1 base and 0 bases, there was a span of 12 bases. This CDR3 is 15 amino acids long.

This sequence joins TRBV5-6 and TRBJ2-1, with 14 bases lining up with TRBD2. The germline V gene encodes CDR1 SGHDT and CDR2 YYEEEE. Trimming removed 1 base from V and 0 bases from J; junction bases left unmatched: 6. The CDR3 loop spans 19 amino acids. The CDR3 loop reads CASSLRGLAGESSYNEQFF. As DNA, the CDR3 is TGTGCCAGCAGCTTGAGGGGACTAGCGGGGGAGAGCTCCTACAATGAGCAGTTCTTC.

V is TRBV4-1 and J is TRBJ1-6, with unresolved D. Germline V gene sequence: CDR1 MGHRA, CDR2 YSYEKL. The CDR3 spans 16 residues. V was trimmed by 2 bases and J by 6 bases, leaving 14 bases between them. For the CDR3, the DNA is TGCGCCAGCAGCCAAAGCTTCGGACTCCTTAATTCACCCCTCCACTTT. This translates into CASSQSFGLLNSPLHF.

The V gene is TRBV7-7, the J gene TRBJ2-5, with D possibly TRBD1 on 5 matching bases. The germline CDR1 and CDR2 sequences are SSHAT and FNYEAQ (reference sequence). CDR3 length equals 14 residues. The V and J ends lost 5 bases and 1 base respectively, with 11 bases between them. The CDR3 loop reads CASSLLDTQETQYF. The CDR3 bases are TGTGCCAGCAGCCTTTTGGACACCCAAGAGACCCAGTACTTC. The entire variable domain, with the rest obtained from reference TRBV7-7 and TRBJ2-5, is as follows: GAGVSQSPRYKVTKRGQDVTLRCDPISSHATLYWYQQALGQGPEFLTYFNYEAQPDKSGLPSDRFSAERPEGSISTLTIQRTEQRDSAMYRCASSLLDTQETQYFGPGTRLLVL.

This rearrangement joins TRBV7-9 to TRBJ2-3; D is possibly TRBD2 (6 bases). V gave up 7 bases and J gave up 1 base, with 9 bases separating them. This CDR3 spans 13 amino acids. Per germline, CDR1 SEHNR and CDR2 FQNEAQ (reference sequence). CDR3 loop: CASTSGGTDTQYF. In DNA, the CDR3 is TGTGCCAGCACCTCGGGGGGCACAGATACGCAGTATTTT.

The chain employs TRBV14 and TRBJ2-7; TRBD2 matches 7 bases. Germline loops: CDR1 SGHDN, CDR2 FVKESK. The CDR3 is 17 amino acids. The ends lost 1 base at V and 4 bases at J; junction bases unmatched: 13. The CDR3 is CASSQGNFRTRRYEQYF. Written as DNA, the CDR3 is TGTGCCAGCAGCCAAGGGAATTTCAGGACTAGACGGTACGAGCAGTACTTC.

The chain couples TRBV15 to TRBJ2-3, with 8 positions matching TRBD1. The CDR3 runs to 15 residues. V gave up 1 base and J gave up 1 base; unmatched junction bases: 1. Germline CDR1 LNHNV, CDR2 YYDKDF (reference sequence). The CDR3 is CATSRAGQGTDTQYF. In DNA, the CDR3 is TGTGCCACCAGCAGAGCGGGACAGGGCACAGATACGCAGTATTTT. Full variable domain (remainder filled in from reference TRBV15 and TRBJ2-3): DAMVIQNPRYQVTQFGKPVTLSCSQTLNHNVMYWYQQKSSQAPKLLFHYYDKDFNNEADTPDNFQSRRPNTSFCFLDIRSPGLGDTAMYLCATSRAGQGTDTQYFGPGTRLTVL.

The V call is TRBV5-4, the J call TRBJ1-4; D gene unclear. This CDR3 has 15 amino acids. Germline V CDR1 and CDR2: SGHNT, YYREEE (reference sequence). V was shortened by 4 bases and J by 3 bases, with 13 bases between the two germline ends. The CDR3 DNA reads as TGTGCCAGCAGCCGCGCGGGAGCGCCTAATGAAAAACTGTTTTTT. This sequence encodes CASSRAGAPNEKLFF.

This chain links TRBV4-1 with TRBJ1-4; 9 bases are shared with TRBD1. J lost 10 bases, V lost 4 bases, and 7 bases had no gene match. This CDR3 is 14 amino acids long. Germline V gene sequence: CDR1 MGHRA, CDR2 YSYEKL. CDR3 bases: TGCGCCAGCAGCCCTCGACAGGGGGTAAGAAAACTGTTTTTT. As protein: CASSPRQGVRKLFF.

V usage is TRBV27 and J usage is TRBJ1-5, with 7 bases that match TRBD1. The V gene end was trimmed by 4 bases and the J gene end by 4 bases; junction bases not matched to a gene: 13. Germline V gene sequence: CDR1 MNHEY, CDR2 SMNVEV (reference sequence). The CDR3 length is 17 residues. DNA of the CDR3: TGTGCCAGCAGTTCGAGACAGGGATTACTTGGGAATCAGCCCCAGCATTTT. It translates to CASSSRQGLLGNQPQHF.

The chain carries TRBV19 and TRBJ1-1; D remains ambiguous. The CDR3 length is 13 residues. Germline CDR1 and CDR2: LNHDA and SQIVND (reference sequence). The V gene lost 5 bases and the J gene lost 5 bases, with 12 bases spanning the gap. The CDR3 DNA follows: TGTGCCAGTAGTCCGGAGGACCGGACTGAAGCTTTCTTT. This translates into CASSPEDRTEAFF.

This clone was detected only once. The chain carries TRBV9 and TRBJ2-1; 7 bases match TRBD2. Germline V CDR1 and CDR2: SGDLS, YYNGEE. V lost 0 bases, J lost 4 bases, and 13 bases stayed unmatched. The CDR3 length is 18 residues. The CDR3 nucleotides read TGTGCCAGCAGCGTAGCTACCCTGCGGGAGTATTCTTACAATGAGCAGTTCTTC. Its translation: CASSVATLREYSYNEQFF. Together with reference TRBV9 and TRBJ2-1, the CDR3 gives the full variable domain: DSGVTQTPKHLITATGQRVTLRCSPRSGDLSVYWYQQSLDQGLQFLIQYYNGEERAKGNILERFSAQQFPDLHSELNLSSLELGDSALYFCASSVATLREYSYNEQFFGPGTRLTVL.

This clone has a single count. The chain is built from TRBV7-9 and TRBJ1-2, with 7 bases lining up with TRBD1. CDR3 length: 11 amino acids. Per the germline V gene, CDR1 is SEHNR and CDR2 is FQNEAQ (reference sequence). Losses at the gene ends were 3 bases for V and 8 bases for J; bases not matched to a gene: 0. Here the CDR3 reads CASSFRGGYTF. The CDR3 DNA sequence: TGTGCCAGCAGCTTCAGGGGGGGCTACACCTTC.

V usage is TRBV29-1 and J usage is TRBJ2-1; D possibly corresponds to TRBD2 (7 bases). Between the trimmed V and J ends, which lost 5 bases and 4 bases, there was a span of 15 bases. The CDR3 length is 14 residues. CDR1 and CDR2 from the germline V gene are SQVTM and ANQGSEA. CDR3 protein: CSVPWRGGYNEQFF. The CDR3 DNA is TGCAGCGTTCCGTGGAGGGGGGGTTACAATGAGCAGTTCTTC.

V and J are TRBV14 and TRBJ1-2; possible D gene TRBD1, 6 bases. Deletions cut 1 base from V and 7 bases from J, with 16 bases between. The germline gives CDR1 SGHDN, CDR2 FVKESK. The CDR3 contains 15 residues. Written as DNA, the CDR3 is TGTGCCAGCAGCCAAGCTTCGGGACACTCGGGTGGCTACACCTTC. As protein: CASSQASGHSGGYTF.

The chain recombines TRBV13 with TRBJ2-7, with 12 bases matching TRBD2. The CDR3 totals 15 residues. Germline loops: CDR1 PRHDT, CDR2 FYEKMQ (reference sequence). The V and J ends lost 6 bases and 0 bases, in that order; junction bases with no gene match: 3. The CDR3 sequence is CASRLAGGSSYEQYF. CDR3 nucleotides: TGTGCCAGCAGACTAGCGGGGGGTTCCTCCTACGAGCAGTACTTC.

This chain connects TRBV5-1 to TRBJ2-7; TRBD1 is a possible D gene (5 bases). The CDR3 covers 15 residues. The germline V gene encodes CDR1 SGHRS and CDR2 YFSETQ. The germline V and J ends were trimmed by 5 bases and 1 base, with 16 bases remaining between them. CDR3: CASRVGLGQSYEQYF. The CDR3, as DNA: TGCGCCAGCAGGGTCGGCCTTGGACAATCCTACGAGCAGTACTTC.

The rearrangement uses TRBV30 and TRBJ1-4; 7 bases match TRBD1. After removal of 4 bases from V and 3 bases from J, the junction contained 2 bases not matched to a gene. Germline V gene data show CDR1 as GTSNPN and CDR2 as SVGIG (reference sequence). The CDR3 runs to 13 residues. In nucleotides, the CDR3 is TGTGCCTGGAAAAGGGGGCCTAATGAAAAACTGTTTTTT. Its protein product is CAWKRGPNEKLFF. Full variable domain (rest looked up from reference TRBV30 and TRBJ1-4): SQTIHQWPATLVQPVGSPLSLECTVEGTSNPNLYWYRQAAGRGLQLLFYSVGIGQISSEVPQNLSASRPQDRQFILSSKKLLLSDSGFYLCAWKRGPNEKLFFGSGTQLSVL.

The CDR3: CASSAPFHPGQRGEQYF. In DNA form, the CDR3 reads TGTGCCAGCAGCGCTCCCTTCCACCCTGGACAGCGGGGGGAGCAGTACTTC. The rearrangement links TRBV13 to TRBJ2-7; 8 positions agree with TRBD2. Germline V lookup: CDR1 PRHDT, CDR2 FYEKMQ (reference sequence). V was clipped by 5 bases and J by 7 bases; unmatched bases: 19. The CDR3 spans 17 residues. The whole variable domain, filled in from reference TRBV13 and TRBJ2-7, reads AAGVIQSPRHLIKEKRETATLKCYPIPRHDTVYWYQQGPGQDPQFLISFYEKMQSDKGSIPDRFSAQQFSDYHSELNMSSLELGDSALYFCASSAPFHPGQRGEQYFGPGTRLTVT.

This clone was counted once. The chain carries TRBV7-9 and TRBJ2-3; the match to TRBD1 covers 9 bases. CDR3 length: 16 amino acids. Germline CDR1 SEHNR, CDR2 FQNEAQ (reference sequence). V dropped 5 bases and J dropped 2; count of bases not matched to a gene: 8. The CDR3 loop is CASSPTDRGATDTQYF. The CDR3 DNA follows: TGTGCCAGCAGCCCCACGGACAGGGGTGCCACAGATACGCAGTATTTT. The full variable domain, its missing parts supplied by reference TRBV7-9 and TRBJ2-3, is DTGVSQNPRHKITKRGQNVTFRCDPISEHNRLYWYRQTLGQGPEFLTYFQNEAQLEKSRLLSDRFSAERPKGSFSTLEIQRTEQGDSAMYLCASSPTDRGATDTQYFGPGTRLTVL.

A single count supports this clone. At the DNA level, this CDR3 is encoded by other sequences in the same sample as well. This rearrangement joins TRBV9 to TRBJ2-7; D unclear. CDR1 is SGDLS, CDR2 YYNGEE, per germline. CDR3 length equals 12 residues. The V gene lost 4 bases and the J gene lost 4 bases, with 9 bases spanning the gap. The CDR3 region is CASSPTGYEQYF. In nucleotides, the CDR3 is TGTGCCAGCAGCCCCACCGGTTACGAGCAGTACTTC. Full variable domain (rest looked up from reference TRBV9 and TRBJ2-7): DSGVTQTPKHLITATGQRVTLRCSPRSGDLSVYWYQQSLDQGLQFLIQYYNGEERAKGNILERFSAQQFPDLHSELNLSSLELGDSALYFCASSPTGYEQYFGPGTRLTVT.

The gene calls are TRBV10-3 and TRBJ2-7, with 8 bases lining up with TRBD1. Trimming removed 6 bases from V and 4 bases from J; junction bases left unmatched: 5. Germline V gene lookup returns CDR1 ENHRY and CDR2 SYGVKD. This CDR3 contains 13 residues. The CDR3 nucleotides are TGTGCCATCAGCCGGACAGGGTTATACGAGCAGTACTTC. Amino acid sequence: CAISRTGLYEQYF.

The CDR3 sequence: CASSLWRLADTQYF. CDR3 DNA sequence: TGTGCCAGCAGTTTATGGAGATTGGCAGATACGCAGTATTTT. The chain is built from TRBV27 and TRBJ2-3; D is unclear. V was clipped by 1 base and J by 4 bases, with 9 bases between them. The CDR3 spans 14 residues. CDR1 and CDR2 from the germline V gene are MNHEY and SMNVEV (reference sequence).

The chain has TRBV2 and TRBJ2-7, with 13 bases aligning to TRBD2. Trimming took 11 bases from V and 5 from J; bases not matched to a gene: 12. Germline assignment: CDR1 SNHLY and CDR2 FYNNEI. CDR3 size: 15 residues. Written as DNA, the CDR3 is TGTGCCGGCGGACTAGCGGGAGTCAACGGCCACGAGCAGTACTTC. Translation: CAGGLAGVNGHEQYF.